This T cell receptor (beta chain) was retrieved from a study of OX40 agonist ivuxolimab in advanced cancers. Study details: Partial responses were recorded for three patients, including one with hepatocellular carcinoma and two with cutaneous melanoma.

To note about this clone: The target antigen is unknown.

The germline V gene has CDR1 SNHLY and CDR2 FYNNEI. The CDR3 is 14 residues long. J was trimmed by 4 bases and V by 7 bases; bases with no gene match: 9. Libraries were prepared by immunoSEQ multiplex PCR; TCRdb keeps only in-frame clonotypes and omits some of them. Seen here are 43,000 or so clones, around 87% observed once, and the top ten hold approximately 10%. Samples were taken at baseline and on day 1 of cycles 4 and 7. General observations from the study: Mean expanded clone counts were higher in CD8+ than CD4+ T cells.

This chain connects TRBV2 to TRBJ2-7; 8 positions match TRBD1. Material: CD4+ or CD8+ T cells sorted from blood, obtained in a trial of the OX40 agonist ivuxolimab. This sequence was found in an adult with an advanced solid tumor such as melanoma, head and neck, liver or kidney cancer. CDR3 sequence: CASTYGTGSYEQYF. DNA for the CDR3: TGTGCCAGCACCTACGGGACAGGATCTTACGAGCAGTACTTC.